Listed here are 2 T cell receptor beta chains from one sample, sequenced in a study of vaccination effects on CD4 cells after COVID-19. Here immunoSEQ multiplex PCR was the method, and the copy in TCRdb shows in-frame clones only, minus some. The sample has 35,000 to 40,000 clones, approximately 72% seen once. With roughly 10 days of culture completed, CD4+ T cells were isolated. No cognate antigen is known for these TCRs. Sequenced material: CD4+ T cells from PBMCs cultured without peptide, taken before COVID-19 vaccination. The origin of the receptors is a human donor who received a COVID-19 vaccine.

This clone was seen more than once but under ten times. The chain joins TRBV27 to TRBJ1-1, with 9 positions matching TRBD1. The J segment lost 2 bases and the V segment lost 3 bases, leaving 1 base of the junction unmatched. The CDR3 spans 14 residues. Germline CDR1 and CDR2: MNHEY and SMNVEV (reference sequence). In nucleotides, the CDR3 is TGTGCCAGCAGTTTGGGACAGGGTAACACTGAAGCTTTCTTT. It is translated as CASSLGQGNTEAFF.

J is TRBJ1-2 and V is TRBV12-5, with TRBD1 as a possible D gene (5 bases). Germline V gene lookup returns CDR1 LGHNT and CDR2 FRNRAP. The CDR3 has 12 amino acids. Deletions cut 1 base from V and 8 bases from J, with 8 bases between. The CDR3 protein is CASGLASGGYTF. DNA for the CDR3: TGTGCTAGTGGTTTGGCGTCAGGGGGCTACACCTTC. Looking up the rest from reference TRBV12-5 and TRBJ1-2 gives the full variable domain: DARVTQTPRHKVTEMGQEVTMRCQPILGHNTVFWYRQTMMQGLELLAYFRNRAPLDDSGMPKDRFSAEMPDATLATLKIQPSEPRDSAVYFCASGLASGGYTFGSGTRLTVV.